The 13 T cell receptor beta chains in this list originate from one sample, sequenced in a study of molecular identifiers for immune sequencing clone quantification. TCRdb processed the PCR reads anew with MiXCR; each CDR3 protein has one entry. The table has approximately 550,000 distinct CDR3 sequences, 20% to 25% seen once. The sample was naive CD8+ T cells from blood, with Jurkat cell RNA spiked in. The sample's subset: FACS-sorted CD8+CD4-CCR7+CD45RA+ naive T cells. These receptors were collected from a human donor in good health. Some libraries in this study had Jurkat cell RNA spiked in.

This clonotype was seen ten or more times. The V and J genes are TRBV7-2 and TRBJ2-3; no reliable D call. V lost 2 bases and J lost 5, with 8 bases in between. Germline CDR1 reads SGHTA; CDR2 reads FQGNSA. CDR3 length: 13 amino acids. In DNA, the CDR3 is TGTGCCAGCAGCTTACTTACTAAAGATACGCAGTATTTT. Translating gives CASSLLTKDTQYF.

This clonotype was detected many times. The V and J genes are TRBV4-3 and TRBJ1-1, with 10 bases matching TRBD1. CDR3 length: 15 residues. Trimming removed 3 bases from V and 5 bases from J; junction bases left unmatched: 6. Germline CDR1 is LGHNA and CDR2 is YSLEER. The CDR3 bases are TGCGCCAGCAGCCAGGACAGGGGGAGTGGAACTGAAGCTTTCTTT. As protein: CASSQDRGSGTEAFF.

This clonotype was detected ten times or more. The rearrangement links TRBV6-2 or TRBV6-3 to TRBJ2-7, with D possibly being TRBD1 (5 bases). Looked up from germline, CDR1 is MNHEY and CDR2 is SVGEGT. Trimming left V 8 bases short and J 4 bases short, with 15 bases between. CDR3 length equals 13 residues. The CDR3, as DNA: TGTGCCAGCCGGAACCGACAGCTTTACGAGCAGTACTTC. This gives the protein CASRNRQLYEQYF.

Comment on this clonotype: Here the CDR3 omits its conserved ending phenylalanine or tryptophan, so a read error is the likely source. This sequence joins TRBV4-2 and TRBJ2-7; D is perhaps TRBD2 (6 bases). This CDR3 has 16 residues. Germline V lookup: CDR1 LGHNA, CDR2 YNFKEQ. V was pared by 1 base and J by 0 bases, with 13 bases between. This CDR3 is CASSQGIADLSYEQYS. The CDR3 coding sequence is TGTGCCAGCAGCCAAGGGATAGCGGATCTCTCCTACGAGCAGTACTCC.

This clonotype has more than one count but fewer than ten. The CDR3 sequence is CASSLIERGQETQYF. CDR3 bases: TGTGCCAGCAGTTTAATTGAGAGGGGACAAGAGACCCAGTACTTC. V usage is TRBV12-3 or TRBV12-4 and J usage is TRBJ2-5; D could derive from TRBD1 or TRBD2 (5 bases each). V was clipped by 2 bases and J by 2 bases, with 12 bases between them. The CDR3 length is 15 residues.

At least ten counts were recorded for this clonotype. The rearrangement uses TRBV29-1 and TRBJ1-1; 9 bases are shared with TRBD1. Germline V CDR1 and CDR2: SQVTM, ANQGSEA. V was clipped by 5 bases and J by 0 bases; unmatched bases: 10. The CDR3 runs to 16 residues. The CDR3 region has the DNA TGCAGCGTTCGCGGACCGGGACAGGGATTGAACACTGAAGCTTTCTTT. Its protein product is CSVRGPGQGLNTEAFF.

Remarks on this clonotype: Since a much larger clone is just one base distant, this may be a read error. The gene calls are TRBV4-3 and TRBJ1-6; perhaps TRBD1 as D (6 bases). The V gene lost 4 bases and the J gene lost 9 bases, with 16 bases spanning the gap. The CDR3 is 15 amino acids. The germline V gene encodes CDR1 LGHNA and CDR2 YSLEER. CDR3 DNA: TGCGCCAGCAGCCCTGTGCCCGGGGGCGCTTCACCCCTCCACTTT. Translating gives CASSPVPGGASPLHF.

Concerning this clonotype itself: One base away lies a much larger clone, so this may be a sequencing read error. CDR3 in DNA: TGTGCCAGCAGCCCCCCCCCCGGGGACGACTACGGGCAGTACTTC. Protein product: CASSPPPGDDYGQYF. The V gene is TRBV7-9, the J gene TRBJ2-7; tentatively, D is TRBD1 or TRBD2 (5 bases each). This CDR3 spans 15 amino acids. Germline V gene lookup returns CDR1 SEHNR and CDR2 FQNEAQ (reference sequence).

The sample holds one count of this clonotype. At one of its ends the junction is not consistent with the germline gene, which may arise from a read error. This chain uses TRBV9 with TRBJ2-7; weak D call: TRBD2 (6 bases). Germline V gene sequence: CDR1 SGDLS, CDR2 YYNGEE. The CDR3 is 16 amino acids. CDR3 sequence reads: CASSVGGSGSSYERYF. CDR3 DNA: TGTGCCAGCAGCGTAGGAGGTAGCGGCAGCTCCTACGAGCGGTACTTC.

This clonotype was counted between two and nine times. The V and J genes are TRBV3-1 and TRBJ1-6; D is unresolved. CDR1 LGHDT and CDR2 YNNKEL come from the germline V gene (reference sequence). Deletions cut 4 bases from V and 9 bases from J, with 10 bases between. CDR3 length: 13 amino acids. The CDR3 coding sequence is TGTGCCAGCAGCCCAGCCTCTGTTTCACCCCTCCACTTT. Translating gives CASSPASVSPLHF.

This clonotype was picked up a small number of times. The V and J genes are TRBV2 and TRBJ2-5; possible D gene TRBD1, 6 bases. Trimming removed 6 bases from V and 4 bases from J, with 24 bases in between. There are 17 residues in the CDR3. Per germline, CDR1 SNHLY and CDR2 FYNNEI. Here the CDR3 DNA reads TGTGCCAGCAGCCTAACGCTTGAAGTCAGGGGTCGAGAGACCCAGTACTTC. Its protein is CASSLTLEVRGRETQYF.

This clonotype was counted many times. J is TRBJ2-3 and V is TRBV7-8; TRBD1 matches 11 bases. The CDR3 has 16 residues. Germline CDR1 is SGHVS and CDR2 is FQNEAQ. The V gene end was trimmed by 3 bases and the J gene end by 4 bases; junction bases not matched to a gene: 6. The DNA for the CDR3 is TGTGCCAGCAGCTTGACGGGACAGGGGGTTTCAGATACGCAGTATTTT. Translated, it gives CASSLTGQGVSDTQYF.

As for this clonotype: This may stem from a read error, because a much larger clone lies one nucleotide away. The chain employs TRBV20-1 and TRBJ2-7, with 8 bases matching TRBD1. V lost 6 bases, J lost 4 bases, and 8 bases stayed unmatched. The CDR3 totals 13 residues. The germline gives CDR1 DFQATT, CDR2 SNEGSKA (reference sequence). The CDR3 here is CSASDREVYEQYF. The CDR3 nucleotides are TGCAGTGCGTCGGACAGGGAGGTGTACGAGCAGTACTTC.